Shown below are 7 T cell receptor beta chains from a single sample sequenced in a study of immune evolution from preneoplasia to lung adenocarcinoma. Profiling relied on immunoSEQ multiplex PCR, and the TCRdb table lists in-frame clones only, not all of them. This table holds over 14,000 clones, about 82% found once. The material sequenced was FFPE minimally invasive lung adenocarcinoma tissue. These receptors came from a person between 70 and 80 years old with lung adenocarcinoma.

The chain uses TRBV28 and TRBJ1-4, with TRBD1 as a possible D gene (5 bases). V was clipped by 6 bases and J by 1 base, with 15 bases between them. Germline V gene lookup returns CDR1 MDHEN and CDR2 SYDVKM. CDR3 size: 16 residues. CDR3 sequence: CASSLSGGVTNEKLFF. CDR3 bases: TGTGCCAGCAGCCTCTCGGGGGGGGTAACTAATGAAAAACTGTTTTTT.

The J gene is TRBJ2-1, the V gene TRBV11-2, with D unresolved. This CDR3 is built from 12 residues. The germline gives CDR1 SGHAT, CDR2 FQNNGV. Trimming shortened V by 0 bases and J by 10 bases, and 7 bases separated the two germline ends. CDR3 region: CASSLEGTEQFF. CDR3 in DNA: TGTGCCAGCAGCTTAGAGGGAACGGAGCAGTTCTTC. Complete variable domain (other parts from reference TRBV11-2 and TRBJ2-1): EAGVAQSPRYKIIEKRQSVAFWCNPISGHATLYWYQQILGQGPKLLIQFQNNGVVDDSQLPKDRFSAERLKGVDSTLKIQPAKLEDSAVYLCASSLEGTEQFFGPGTRLTVL.

The J gene is TRBJ1-1, the V gene TRBV7-3, with a weak D call TRBD1 (6 bases). The CDR3 runs 14 residues. The V gene's germline CDR1 is SGHTA and CDR2 FQGTGA. V gave up 1 base and J gave up 3 bases, with 9 bases separating them. CDR3 coding DNA: TGTGCCAGCAGCTTAAGTGGGACACACACTGAAGCTTTCTTT. Translating it yields CASSLSGTHTEAFF.

This chain joins TRBV15 and TRBJ2-7, with D possibly being TRBD1 (6 bases). The CDR3 consists of 15 residues. Germline CDR1 reads LNHNV; CDR2 reads YYDKDF (reference sequence). Trimming removed 0 bases from V and 4 bases from J, with 13 bases in between. CDR3 amino acids: CATSRDRGARYEQYF. CDR3 nucleotide sequence: TGTGCCACCAGCAGAGACAGGGGCGCCCGATACGAGCAGTACTTC. Full variable domain (missing parts from reference TRBV15 and TRBJ2-7): DAMVIQNPRYQVTQFGKPVTLSCSQTLNHNVMYWYQQKSSQAPKLLFHYYDKDFNNEADTPDNFQSRRPNTSFCFLDIRSPGLGDTAMYLCATSRDRGARYEQYFGPGTRLTVT.

The sample holds a few counts of this clone. The genes are TRBV9 and TRBJ2-7, with a possible D match to TRBD2 (6 bases). This CDR3 region has 14 residues. V shed 0 bases and J shed 5 bases, with 12 bases lying between them. Germline V gene lookup returns CDR1 SGDLS and CDR2 YYNGEE. The CDR3 is CASSVGWGEDEQYF. The CDR3 nucleotides read TGTGCCAGCAGCGTAGGGTGGGGGGAGGACGAGCAGTACTTC.

This chain uses TRBV11-3 with TRBJ2-4; tentatively, D is TRBD1 or TRBD2 (5 bases each). V lost 7 bases and J lost 0, with 13 bases in between. This CDR3 spans 15 amino acids. Germline assignment: CDR1 SGHNT and CDR2 YENEEA. CDR3 nucleotides: TGTGCCAGCATCTTTGCCGGGGCAGCCAAAAACATTCAGTACTTC. This gives the protein CASIFAGAAKNIQYF.

V usage is TRBV5-5 and J usage is TRBJ2-7, with a weak D call TRBD1 (6 bases). Trimming removed 4 bases from V and 7 bases from J, with 15 bases in between. Germline loops: CDR1 SGHKS, CDR2 YYEKEE (reference sequence). This CDR3 contains 13 residues. CDR3 DNA sequence: TGTGCCAGCAGCCACCAGGGGCGCGGGGAGCAGTACTTC. It yields the protein CASSHQGRGEQYF. The whole variable domain, remainder taken from reference TRBV5-5 and TRBJ2-7, is DAGVTQSPTHLIKTRGQQVTLRCSPISGHKSVSWYQQVLGQGPQFIFQYYEKEERGRGNFPDRFSARQFPNYSSELNVNALLLGDSALYLCASSHQGRGEQYFGPGTRLTVT.